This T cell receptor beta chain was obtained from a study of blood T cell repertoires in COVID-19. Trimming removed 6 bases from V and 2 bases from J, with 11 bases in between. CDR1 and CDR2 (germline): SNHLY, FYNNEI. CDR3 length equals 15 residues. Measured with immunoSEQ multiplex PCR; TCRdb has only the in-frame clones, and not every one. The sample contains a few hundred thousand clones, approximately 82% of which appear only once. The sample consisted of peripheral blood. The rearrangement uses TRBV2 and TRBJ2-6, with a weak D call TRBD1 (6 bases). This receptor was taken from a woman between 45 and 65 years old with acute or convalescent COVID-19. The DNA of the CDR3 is TGTGCCAGCAGCCCCCAGGGGACTGGGGCCAACGTCCTGACTTTC. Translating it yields CASSPQGTGANVLTF.